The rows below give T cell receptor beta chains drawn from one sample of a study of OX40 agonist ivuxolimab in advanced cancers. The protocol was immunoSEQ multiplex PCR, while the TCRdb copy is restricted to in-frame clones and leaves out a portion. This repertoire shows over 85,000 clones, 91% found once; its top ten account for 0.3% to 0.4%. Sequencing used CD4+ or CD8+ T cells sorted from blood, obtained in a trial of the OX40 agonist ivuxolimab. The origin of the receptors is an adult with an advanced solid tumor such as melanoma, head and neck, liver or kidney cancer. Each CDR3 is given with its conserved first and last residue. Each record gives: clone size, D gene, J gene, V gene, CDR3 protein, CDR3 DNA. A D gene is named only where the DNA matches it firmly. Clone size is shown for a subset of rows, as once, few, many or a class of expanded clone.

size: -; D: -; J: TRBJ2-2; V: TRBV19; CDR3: CASSKTGEATGELFF; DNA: TGTGCCAGTAGTAAAACAGGGGAGGCCACCGGGGAGCTGTTTTTT
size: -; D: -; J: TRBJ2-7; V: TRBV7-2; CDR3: CASSPAAGRSYEQYF; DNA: TGTGCCAGCAGCCCGGCGGCTGGGAGGAGTTACGAGCAGTACTTC
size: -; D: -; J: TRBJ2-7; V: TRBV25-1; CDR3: CASRGQSYYEQYF; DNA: TGTGCCAGCCGCGGACAGTCTTACTACGAGCAGTACTTC
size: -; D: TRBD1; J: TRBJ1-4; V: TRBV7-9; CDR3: CASSSPGTVNEKLFF; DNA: TGTGCCAGCAGCTCGCCCGGGACAGTTAATGAAAAACTGTTTTTT
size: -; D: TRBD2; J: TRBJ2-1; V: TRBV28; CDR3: CASSLVGTSGYNEQFF; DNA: TGTGCCAGCAGTTTAGTTGGGACTAGCGGGTACAATGAGCAGTTCTTC
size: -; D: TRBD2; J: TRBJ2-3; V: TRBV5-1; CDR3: CASSLASGSFTDTQYF; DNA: TGCGCCAGCAGCTTGGCTAGCGGGAGTTTCACAGATACGCAGTATTTT
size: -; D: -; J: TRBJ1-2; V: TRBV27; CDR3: CASSPRVSGTTNYGYTF; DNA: TGTGCCAGCAGTCCGAGGGTGTCGGGGACCACTAACTATGGCTACACCTTC
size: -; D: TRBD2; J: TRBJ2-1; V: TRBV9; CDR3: CASSVEAGGYNEQFF; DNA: TGTGCCAGCAGCGTAGAAGCGGGAGGCTACAATGAGCAGTTCTTC
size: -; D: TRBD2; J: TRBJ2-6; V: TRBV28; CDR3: CASRPGGSGANVLTF; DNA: TGTGCCAGCAGACCCGGGGGGTCTGGGGCCAACGTCCTGACTTTC
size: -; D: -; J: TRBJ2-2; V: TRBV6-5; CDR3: CASSPTPTNTGELFF; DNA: TGTGCCAGCAGTCCCACACCTACGAACACCGGGGAGCTGTTTTTT
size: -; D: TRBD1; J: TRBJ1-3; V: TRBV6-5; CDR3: CARRQGRSGNTIYF; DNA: TGTGCCAGGCGACAGGGACGGTCTGGAAACACCATATATTTT
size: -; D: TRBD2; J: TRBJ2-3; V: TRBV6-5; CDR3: CASSRLAADTQYF; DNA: TGTGCCAGCAGTAGACTAGCGGCAGATACGCAGTATTTT
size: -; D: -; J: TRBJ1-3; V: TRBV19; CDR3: CASSMSLLSSGNTIYF; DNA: TGTGCCAGTAGTATGTCTTTACTGTCCTCTGGAAACACCATATATTTT
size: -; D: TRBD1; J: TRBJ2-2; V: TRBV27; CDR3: CASTSGQGGTGELFF; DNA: TGTGCCAGCACCTCAGGACAGGGGGGCACCGGGGAGCTGTTTTTT
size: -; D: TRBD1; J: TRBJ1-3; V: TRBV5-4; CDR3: CASSLGTASSYSGNTIYF; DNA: TGTGCCAGCAGCTTAGGGACAGCTAGCTCCTACTCTGGAAACACCATATATTTT
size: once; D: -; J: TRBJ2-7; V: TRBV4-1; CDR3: CASSQDKGRNYEQYF; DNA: TGCGCCAGCAGCCAAGATAAAGGCCGAAACTACGAGCAGTACTTC
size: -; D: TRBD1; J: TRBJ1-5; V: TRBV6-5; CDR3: CASSPQGAIQPQHF; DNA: TGTGCCAGCAGTCCACAGGGGGCGATTCAGCCCCAGCATTTT
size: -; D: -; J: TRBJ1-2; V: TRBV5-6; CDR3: CASSLDSFGGYTF; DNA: TGTGCCAGCAGCTTGGACAGTTTCGGTGGCTACACCTTC